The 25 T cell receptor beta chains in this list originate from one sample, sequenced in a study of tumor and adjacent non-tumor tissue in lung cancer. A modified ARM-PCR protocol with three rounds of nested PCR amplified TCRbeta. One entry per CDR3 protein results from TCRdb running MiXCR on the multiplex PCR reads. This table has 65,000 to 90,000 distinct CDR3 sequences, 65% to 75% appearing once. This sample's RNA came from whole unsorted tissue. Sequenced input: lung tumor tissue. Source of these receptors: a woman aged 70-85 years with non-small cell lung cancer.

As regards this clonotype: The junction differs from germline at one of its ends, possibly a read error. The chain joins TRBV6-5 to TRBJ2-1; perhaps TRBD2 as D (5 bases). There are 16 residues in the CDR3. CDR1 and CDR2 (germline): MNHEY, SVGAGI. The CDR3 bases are TGTGCCAGCCAACGATCCCCGAGCGGCGAATCCTATGAGCAGCTCTTC. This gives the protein CASQRSPSGESYEQLF.

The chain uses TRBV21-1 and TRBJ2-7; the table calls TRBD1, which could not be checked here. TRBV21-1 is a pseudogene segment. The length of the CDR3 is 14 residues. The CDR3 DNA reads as TGTACCAGCAGCAGCCCGGCAGGGGAGCACGAGCAGTACTTC. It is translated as CTSSSPAGEHEQYF.

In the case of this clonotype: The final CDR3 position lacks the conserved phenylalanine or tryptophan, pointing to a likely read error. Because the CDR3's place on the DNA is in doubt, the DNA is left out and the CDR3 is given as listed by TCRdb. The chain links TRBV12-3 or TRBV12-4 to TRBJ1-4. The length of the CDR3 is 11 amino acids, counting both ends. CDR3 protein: CASKLSKRLVL.

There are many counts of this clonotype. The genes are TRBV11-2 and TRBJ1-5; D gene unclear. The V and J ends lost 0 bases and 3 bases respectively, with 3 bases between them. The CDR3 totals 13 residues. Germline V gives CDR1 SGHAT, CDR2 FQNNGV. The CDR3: CASSLDLNQPQHF. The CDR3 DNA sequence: TGTGCCAGCAGCTTAGATCTCAATCAGCCCCAGCATTTT.

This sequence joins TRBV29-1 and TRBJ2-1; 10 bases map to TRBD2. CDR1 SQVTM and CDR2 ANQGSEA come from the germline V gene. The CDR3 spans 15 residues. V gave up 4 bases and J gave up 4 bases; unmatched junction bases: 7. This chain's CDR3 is CSVVTLAGMYNEQFF. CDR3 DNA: TGCAGCGTTGTGACACTAGCGGGAATGTACAATGAGCAGTTCTTC.

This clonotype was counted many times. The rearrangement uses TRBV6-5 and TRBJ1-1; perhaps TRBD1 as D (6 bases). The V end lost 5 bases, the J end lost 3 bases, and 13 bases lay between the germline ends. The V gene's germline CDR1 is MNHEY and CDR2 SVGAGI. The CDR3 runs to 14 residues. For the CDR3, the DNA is TGTGCCAGCAGTCACAGGGTGTCGGACACTGAAGCTTTCTTT. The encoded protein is CASSHRVSDTEAFF.

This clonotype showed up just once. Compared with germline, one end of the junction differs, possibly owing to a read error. The DNA of the CDR3 is TGTGTCAGCAGCCCAGGCGGGGGCTATGGCTACACCTTC. Amino acids: CVSSPGGGYGYTF. The gene calls are TRBV13 and TRBJ1-2, with D tentatively TRBD1 (5 bases). The CDR3 has 13 amino acids. Germline loops: CDR1 PRHDT, CDR2 FYEKMQ (reference sequence).

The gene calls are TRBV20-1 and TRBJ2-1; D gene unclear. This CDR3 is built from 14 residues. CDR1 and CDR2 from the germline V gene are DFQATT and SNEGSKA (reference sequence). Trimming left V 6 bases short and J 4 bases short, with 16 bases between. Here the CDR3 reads CSAARLREYNEQFF. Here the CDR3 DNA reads TGCAGTGCCGCCAGGTTGCGAGAATACAATGAGCAGTTCTTC.

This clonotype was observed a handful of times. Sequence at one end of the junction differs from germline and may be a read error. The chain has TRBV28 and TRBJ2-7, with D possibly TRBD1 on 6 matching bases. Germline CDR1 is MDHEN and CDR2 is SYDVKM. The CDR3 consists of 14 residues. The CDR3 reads CASRSGTHSYGQYF. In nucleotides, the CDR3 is TGTGCCAGCAGGTCCGGGACACACTCCTACGGGCAGTACTTC. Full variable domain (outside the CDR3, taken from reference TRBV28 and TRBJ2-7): DVKVTQSSRYLVKRTGEKVFLECVQDMDHENMFWYRQDPGLGLRLIYFSYDVKMKEKGDIPEGYSVSREKKERFSLILESASTNQTSMYLCASRSGTHSYGQYFGPGTRLTVT.

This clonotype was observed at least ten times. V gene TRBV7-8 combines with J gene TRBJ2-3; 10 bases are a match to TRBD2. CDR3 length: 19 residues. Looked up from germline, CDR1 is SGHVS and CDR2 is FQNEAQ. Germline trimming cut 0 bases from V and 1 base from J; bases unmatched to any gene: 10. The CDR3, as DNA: TGTGCCAGCAGCTTAGCGCAAGGACTAGCGGAAAGGGGCACAGATACGCAGTATTTT. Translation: CASSLAQGLAERGTDTQYF.

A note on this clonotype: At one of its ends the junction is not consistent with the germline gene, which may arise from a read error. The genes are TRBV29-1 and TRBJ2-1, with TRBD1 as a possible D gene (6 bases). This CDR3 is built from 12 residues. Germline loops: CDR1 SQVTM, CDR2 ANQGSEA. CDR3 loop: CSGDRGYNEQSF. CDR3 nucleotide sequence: TGCAGCGGAGATAGGGGGTACAATGAGCAGTCCTTC.

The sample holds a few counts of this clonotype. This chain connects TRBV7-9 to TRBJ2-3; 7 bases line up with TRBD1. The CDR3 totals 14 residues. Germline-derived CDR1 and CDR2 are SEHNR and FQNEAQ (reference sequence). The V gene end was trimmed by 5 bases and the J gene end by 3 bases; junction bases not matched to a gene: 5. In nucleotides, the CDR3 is TGTGCCAGCAGCGACAGGGTCGGAACAGATACGCAGTATTTT. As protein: CASSDRVGTDTQYF.

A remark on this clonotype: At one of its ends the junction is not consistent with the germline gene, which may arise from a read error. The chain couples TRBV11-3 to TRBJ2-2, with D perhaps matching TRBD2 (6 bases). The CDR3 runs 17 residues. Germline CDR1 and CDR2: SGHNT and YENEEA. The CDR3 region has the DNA TGTGCCAACAGCTCCCATCAATCGACGTCGAACACCGGGGGGCTGTTTTTT. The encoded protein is CANSSHQSTSNTGGLFF.

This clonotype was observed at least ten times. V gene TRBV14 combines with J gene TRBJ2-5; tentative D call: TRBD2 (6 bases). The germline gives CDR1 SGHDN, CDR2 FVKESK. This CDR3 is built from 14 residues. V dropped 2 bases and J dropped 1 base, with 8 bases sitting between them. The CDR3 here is CASSQLTSQETQYF. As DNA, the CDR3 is TGTGCCAGCAGCCAATTGACTAGCCAAGAGACCCAGTACTTC.

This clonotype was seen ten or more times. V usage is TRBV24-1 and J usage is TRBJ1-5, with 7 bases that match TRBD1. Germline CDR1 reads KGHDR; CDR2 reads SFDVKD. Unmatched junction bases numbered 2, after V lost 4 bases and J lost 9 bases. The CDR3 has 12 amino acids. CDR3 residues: CATSDNRGPQHF. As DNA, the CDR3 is TGTGCCACCAGTGACAACAGGGGGCCCCAGCATTTT.

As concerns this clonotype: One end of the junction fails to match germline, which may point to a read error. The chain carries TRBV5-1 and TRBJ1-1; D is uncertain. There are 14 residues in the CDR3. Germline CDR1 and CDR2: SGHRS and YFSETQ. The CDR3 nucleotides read TGCGCCAGCAACTTGGAATGTGGGGACACTGAAGCTTTCTTT. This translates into CASNLECGDTEAFF.

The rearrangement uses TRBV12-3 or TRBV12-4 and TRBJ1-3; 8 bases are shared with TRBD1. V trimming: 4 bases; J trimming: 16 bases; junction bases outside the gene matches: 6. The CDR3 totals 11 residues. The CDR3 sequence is CASSSDRVLYF. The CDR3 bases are TGTGCCAGCAGTTCGGACAGGGTGTTGTATTTT.

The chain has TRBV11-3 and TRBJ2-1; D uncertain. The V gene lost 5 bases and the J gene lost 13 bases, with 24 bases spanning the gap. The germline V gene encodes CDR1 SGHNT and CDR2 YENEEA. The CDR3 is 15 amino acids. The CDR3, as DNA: TGTGCCAGCAGCCGGACCGGGTCGTTATACAATGGACAGTTCTTC. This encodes CASSRTGSLYNGQFF. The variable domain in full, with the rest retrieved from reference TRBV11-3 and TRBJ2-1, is EAGVVQSPRYKIIEKKQPVAFWCNPISGHNTLYWYLQNLGQGPELLIRYENEEAVDDSQLPKDRFSAERLKGVDSTLKIQPAELGDSAVYLCASSRTGSLYNGQFFGPGTRLTVL.

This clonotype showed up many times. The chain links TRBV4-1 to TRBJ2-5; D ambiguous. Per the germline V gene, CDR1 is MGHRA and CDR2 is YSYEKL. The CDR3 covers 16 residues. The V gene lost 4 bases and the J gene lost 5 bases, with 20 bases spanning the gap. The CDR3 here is CASSPYRAFMGETQYF. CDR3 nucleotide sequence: TGCGCCAGCAGCCCTTATCGGGCCTTCATGGGGGAGACCCAGTACTTC.

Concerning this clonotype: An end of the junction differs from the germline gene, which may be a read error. CDR3 protein: CACSLLDSSGAYVLTF. CDR3 DNA: TGTGCCTGCAGTTTATTGGACAGCTCTGGGGCCTACGTCCTGACTTTC. V gene TRBV28 combines with J gene TRBJ2-6; tentatively, D is TRBD1 (6 bases). CDR1 and CDR2 (germline): MDHEN, SYDVKM. CDR3 size: 16 residues.

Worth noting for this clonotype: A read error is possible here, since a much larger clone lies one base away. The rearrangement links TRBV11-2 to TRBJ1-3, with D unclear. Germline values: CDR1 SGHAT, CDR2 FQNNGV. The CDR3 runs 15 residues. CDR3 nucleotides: TGTGCCAGCGGCTTGATATCGACCCCAGGAAACACCATATATTTT. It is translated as CASGLISTPGNTIYF.

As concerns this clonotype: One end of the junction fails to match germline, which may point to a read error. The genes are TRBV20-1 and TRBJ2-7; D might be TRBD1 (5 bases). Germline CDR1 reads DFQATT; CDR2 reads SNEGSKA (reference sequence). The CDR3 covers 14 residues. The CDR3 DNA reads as TGCAGTGCCCCCCAACGGCAGGGCTCCTACGAGCAGTATTTC. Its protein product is CSAPQRQGSYEQYF.

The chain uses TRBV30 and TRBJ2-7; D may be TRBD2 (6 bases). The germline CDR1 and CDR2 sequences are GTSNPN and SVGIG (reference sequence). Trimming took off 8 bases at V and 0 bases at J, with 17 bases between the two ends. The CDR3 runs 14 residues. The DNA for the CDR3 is TGTGCCCGGGATCGGGGGATTAGCTCCTACGAGCAGTACTTC. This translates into CARDRGISSYEQYF.

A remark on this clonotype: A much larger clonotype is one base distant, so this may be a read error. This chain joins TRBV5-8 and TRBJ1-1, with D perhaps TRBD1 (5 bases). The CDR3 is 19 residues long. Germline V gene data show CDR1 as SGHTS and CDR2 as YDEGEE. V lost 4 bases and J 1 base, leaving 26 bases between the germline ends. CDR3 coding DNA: TGTGCCAGCAGCGGGATTCGTGCGGGCAGGGAAAAACAGAACACTGAAGCTTTCTTT. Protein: CASSGIRAGREKQNTEAFF.

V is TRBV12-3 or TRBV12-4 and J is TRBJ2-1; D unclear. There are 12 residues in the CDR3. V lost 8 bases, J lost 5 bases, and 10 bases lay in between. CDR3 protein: CASARTNNEQFF. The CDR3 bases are TGTGCCAGCGCCCGAACTAACAATGAGCAGTTCTTC.